The clone carrying this T cell receptor beta chain was seen just once. Its antigen is unknown. The entry originates in a study of blood T cells in healthy people across ages. The study, taken as a whole, reports: Strongly correlated with naive T cell percentage was TCR beta diversity.

Next came a second PCR, run for about 6 to 11 cycles, which used a sample-barcoded 5' primer along with a J-beta primer mix. Every sample returned 3 million or more CDR3-containing paired-end reads. TCRdb called the 5' RACE reads again in MiXCR, with one record for every CDR3 protein. The table lists about 750,000 distinct CDR3 sequences, 50% to 65% of them singletons. Extraction yielded at least 6 micrograms of total RNA per sample. Germline V gene sequence: CDR1 GTSNPN, CDR2 SVGIG (reference sequence). The CDR3 has 13 residues. V dropped 2 bases and J dropped 14 bases, with 20 bases sitting between them.

Input material: blood. This clonotype was obtained from an elderly man in good health. The chain combines TRBV30 with TRBJ2-3; weak D call: TRBD2 (7 bases). In nucleotides, the CDR3 is TGTGCCTGGAGTAGGGGGGGCCCCAGATACGCGTATTTT. This encodes CAWSRGGPRYAYF.